This TCR beta chain originates from a study of Graves' ophthalmopathy and Graves' hyperthyroidism. Study context: Peripheral blood was obtained at first diagnosis, ahead of any treatment.

Study-level results: Also, most clonotypes expanded in the thyroid above 0.001 frequency appeared in blood.

Trimming stripped 3 bases from V and 4 bases from J, with 9 bases between. The CDR3 consists of 13 residues. Germline V gene data show CDR1 as KGHSH and CDR2 as LQKENI. As to this clonotype: Its cognate antigen is unknown.

PBMCs were density-gradient isolated from roughly 9.5 ml fresh blood. For repertoire sequencing, the TCR beta CDR3 regions were amplified from RNA transcripts. HTBI primers were employed in first-round RT-PCR, then a second-round multiplex PCR followed. From the multiplex PCR reads, TCRdb called clonotypes with MiXCR, one entry per CDR3 protein. The data contain about 160,000 distinct CDR3 sequences, around 40% of them singletons. The TCR originated in a man aged 25-45 years with Graves' ophthalmopathy. The J gene is TRBJ1-2, the V gene TRBV18; D not certain. Sequencing was done on a sample of peripheral blood. In nucleotides, the CDR3 is TGTGCCAGCTCACCTAGGGATTTCTATGGCTACACCTTC. Amino acid sequence: CASSPRDFYGYTF.